Below are 30 T cell receptor beta chains sequenced from a single sample in a study of shared clonotypes between healthy human individuals. Sequencing was performed with immunoSEQ multiplex PCR; in TCRdb, only in-frame clones are kept and a portion is missing. Here the sample spans roughly 640,000 clones, about 74% being singletons. Material for sequencing was memory CD4+ T cells sorted from blood. The sample's subset: CD45RA-negative fraction. The receptor source for this set is a woman in her 30s in good health.

The CDR3 sequence: CASNGFYEQYF. The CDR3 DNA reads as TGTGCCAGCAATGGTTTCTACGAGCAGTACTTC. The gene calls are TRBV6-1 and TRBJ2-7; D is unclear. Deletions cut 7 bases from V and 3 bases from J, with 7 bases between. Germline CDR1 reads MNHNS; CDR2 reads SASEGT. This CDR3 spans 11 amino acids.

In DNA form, the CDR3 reads TGTGCCAGCAGCTTGACTAGGCTCTCCTACGAGCAGTACTTC. Translation: CASSLTRLSYEQYF. This chain links TRBV14 with TRBJ2-5; perhaps TRBD2 as D (6 bases). The J call may be mistaken, given a closer DNA end match to TRBJ2-7. Germline values: CDR1 SGHDN, CDR2 FVKESK. The CDR3 length is 14 residues.

This chain connects TRBV7-9 to TRBJ2-3, with 8 bases identical to TRBD1. The germline V gene encodes CDR1 SEHNR and CDR2 FQNEAQ (reference sequence). V trimming: 1 base; J trimming: 4 bases; junction bases outside the gene matches: 10. This CDR3 comprises 17 residues. This CDR3 is CASSLGTNRGLSDTQYF. Written as DNA, the CDR3 is TGTGCCAGCAGCTTAGGAACGAACAGGGGGTTGTCAGATACGCAGTATTTT.

CDR3 residues: CASSSGLLGGSSYEQYF. CDR3 nucleotides: TGCGCCAGCAGCTCGGGGCTACTCGGGGGAAGCTCCTACGAGCAGTACTTC. The rearrangement uses TRBV5-1 and TRBJ2-7, with a possible D match to TRBD2 (6 bases). Trimming took off 3 bases at V and 0 bases at J, with 19 bases between the two ends. Germline V lookup: CDR1 SGHRS, CDR2 YFSETQ. This CDR3 is 17 amino acids long. The entire variable domain, with the rest obtained from reference TRBV5-1 and TRBJ2-7, is as follows: KAGVTQTPRYLIKTRGQQVTLSCSPISGHRSVSWYQQTPGQGLQFLFEYFSETQRNKGNFPGRFSGRQFSNSRSEMNVSTLELGDSALYLCASSSGLLGGSSYEQYFGPGTRLTVT.

This clone occurred a few times. The V and J genes are TRBV7-9 and TRBJ2-1; 9 bases fit TRBD1. This CDR3 comprises 15 residues. Germline loops: CDR1 SEHNR, CDR2 FQNEAQ (reference sequence). J gave up 5 bases and V 5 bases, and 7 bases lay outside the gene matches. The CDR3 sequence is CASSVSGTGNNEQFF. The CDR3 DNA reads TGTGCCAGCAGCGTCTCCGGGACAGGGAACAATGAGCAGTTCTTC.

This clone was seen only once. This chain uses TRBV5-1 with TRBJ2-1, with no clear D. The germline gives CDR1 SGHRS, CDR2 YFSETQ. The CDR3 is made up of 13 amino acids. V gave up 3 bases and J gave up 5 bases, with 9 bases separating them. In DNA form, the CDR3 reads TGCGCCAGCAGCTCCGCCAAGCACAATGAGCAGTTCTTC. It specifies CASSSAKHNEQFF.

This clone was counted a few times. The chain joins TRBV19 to TRBJ1-3; D gene ambiguous. V was shortened by 8 bases and J by 0 bases, with 11 bases between the two germline ends. This CDR3 is 14 amino acids long. Germline values: CDR1 LNHDA, CDR2 SQIVND (reference sequence). Here the CDR3 reads CASQVLNSGNTIYF. In DNA form, the CDR3 reads TGTGCCAGTCAGGTACTCAACTCTGGAAACACCATATATTTT.

This clone showed up just once. V gene TRBV19 combines with J gene TRBJ1-1; D not resolved. The CDR3 contains 14 residues. Germline V lookup: CDR1 LNHDA, CDR2 SQIVND (reference sequence). Trimming shortened V by 3 bases and J by 6 bases, and 14 bases separated the two germline ends. This CDR3 reads CASSMGLKWSEAFF. The CDR3 nucleotides are TGTGCCAGTAGTATGGGGTTAAAGTGGTCTGAAGCTTTCTTT.

The CDR3, as DNA: TGTGCCAGCAGAGATGAAGGGAGGAGTCATCAGCCCCAGCATTTT. This codes for CASRDEGRSHQPQHF. V gene TRBV6-6 combines with J gene TRBJ1-5; no clear D. This CDR3 has 15 amino acids. Trimming shortened V by 6 bases and J by 5 bases, and 17 bases separated the two germline ends. Germline lookup yields CDR1 MNHNY and CDR2 SVGAGI (reference sequence).

J is TRBJ1-3 and V is TRBV6-1, with a tentative D call TRBD1 (6 bases). The length of the CDR3 is 16 residues. The germline gives CDR1 MNHNS, CDR2 SASEGT. V lost 2 bases to trimming and J lost 3 bases, with 14 bases between them. This CDR3 is CASSENPGAGGNTIYF. In DNA form, the CDR3 reads TGTGCCAGCAGTGAAAATCCAGGGGCCGGTGGAAACACCATATATTTT.

V usage is TRBV6-1 and J usage is TRBJ1-4; 8 bases are a match to TRBD1. From germline, CDR1 is MNHNS and CDR2 SASEGT. The CDR3 length is 15 residues. V was pared by 1 base and J by 8 bases, with 6 bases of the junction left unmatched. DNA for the CDR3: TGTGCCAGCAGTGAAGAAGACAGGGGTCGGGAAAAACTGTTTTTT. Translating it yields CASSEEDRGREKLFF.

The chain carries TRBV5-4 and TRBJ2-1; a possible D gene is TRBD2 (5 bases). The CDR3 runs 15 residues. V lost 1 base to trimming and J lost 5 bases, with 13 bases between them. Germline CDR1 reads SGHNT; CDR2 reads YYREEE (reference sequence). The CDR3 bases are TGTGCCAGCAGCTTGATCGGGGTCCAGCACAATGAGCAGTTCTTC. Translation gives CASSLIGVQHNEQFF.

Concerning this clone: This could be a read error, since a much larger clone is one nucleotide away. The V call is TRBV29-1, the J call TRBJ1-2; 8 positions match TRBD1. J was trimmed by 8 bases and V by 2 bases; bases with no gene match: 7. This CDR3 spans 13 amino acids. Germline assignment: CDR1 SQVTM and CDR2 ANQGSEA. CDR3: CSVESRGREGYTF. The CDR3 DNA sequence: TGCAGCGTTGAAAGCAGGGGGCGTGAAGGCTACACCTTC.

J is TRBJ1-1 and V is TRBV11-3; D is unresolved. Trimming shortened V by 1 base and J by 2 bases, and 11 bases separated the two germline ends. Germline V lookup: CDR1 SGHNT, CDR2 YENEEA. This CDR3 contains 15 residues. CDR3: CASSLGGWANTEAFF. CDR3 DNA sequence: TGTGCCAGCAGCTTAGGGGGTTGGGCTAACACTGAAGCTTTCTTT.

The chain uses TRBV5-1 and TRBJ1-4, with 10 bases matching TRBD1. Germline CDR1 and CDR2: SGHRS and YFSETQ. J was trimmed by 0 bases and V by 3 bases; bases with no gene match: 5. This CDR3 region has 17 residues. The CDR3 is CASSYGQGGATNEKLFF. Written as DNA, the CDR3 is TGCGCCAGCAGCTACGGACAGGGGGGTGCAACTAATGAAAAACTGTTTTTT. Full variable domain (outside the CDR3, taken from reference TRBV5-1 and TRBJ1-4): KAGVTQTPRYLIKTRGQQVTLSCSPISGHRSVSWYQQTPGQGLQFLFEYFSETQRNKGNFPGRFSGRQFSNSRSEMNVSTLELGDSALYLCASSYGQGGATNEKLFFGSGTQLSVL.

J is TRBJ2-3 and V is TRBV18, with D perhaps matching TRBD2 (5 bases). In germline, CDR1 is KGHSH, CDR2 LQKENI. This CDR3 region has 14 residues. Trimming shortened V by 1 base and J by 2 bases, and 7 bases separated the two germline ends. This chain's CDR3 is CASSPQRATDTQYF. The CDR3 bases are TGTGCCAGCTCACCACAGAGGGCCACAGATACGCAGTATTTT.

V usage is TRBV28 and J usage is TRBJ1-2; the D gene is possibly TRBD1 (6 bases). This CDR3 is 14 amino acids long. V was pared by 6 bases and J by 4 bases, with 15 bases between. Germline V gene sequence: CDR1 MDHEN, CDR2 SYDVKM. The CDR3 nucleotides read TGTGCCAGCAGGAACGGAGCAGGGGTCTATGGCTACACCTTC. Its protein is CASRNGAGVYGYTF.

The chain is built from TRBV29-1 and TRBJ2-1, with unresolved D. CDR3 length equals 14 residues. In germline, CDR1 is SQVTM, CDR2 ANQGSEA. Trimming took 7 bases from V and 8 from J, leaving 21 bases between them. CDR3 in amino acids: CSAELDLGGYEQFF. DNA for the CDR3: TGCAGCGCCGAGCTGGACCTGGGTGGCTATGAGCAGTTCTTC.

This sequence joins TRBV28 and TRBJ1-2; no firm D call. There are 11 residues in the CDR3. V shed 8 bases and J shed 2 bases, with 6 bases lying between them. CDR1 MDHEN and CDR2 SYDVKM come from the germline V gene. The CDR3 sequence: CASEWNYGYTF. The CDR3 DNA reads TGTGCCAGCGAGTGGAACTATGGCTACACCTTC.

This clone occurred many times. V is TRBV5-1 and J is TRBJ2-7; D not certain. The CDR3 is 16 amino acids. Trimming cost V 5 bases and J 0 bases, with 18 bases left between them. Germline CDR1 is SGHRS and CDR2 is YFSETQ. The DNA for the CDR3 is TGCGCCAGCAGGCCGCGGTGGCTCCCCGGCTCCTACGAGCAGTACTTC. This encodes CASRPRWLPGSYEQYF.

The chain's CDR3 is CAWSRSANEKLFF. The CDR3 bases are TGTGCCTGGAGTAGGTCGGCTAATGAAAAACTGTTTTTT. The V gene is TRBV30, the J gene TRBJ1-4; no definite D call. CDR1 and CDR2 (germline): GTSNPN, SVGIG (reference sequence). This CDR3 comprises 13 residues. V lost 2 bases and J 3 bases, leaving 7 bases between the germline ends.

The rearrangement links TRBV5-1 to TRBJ2-7, with 8 bases lining up with TRBD1. Germline V CDR1 and CDR2: SGHRS, YFSETQ. The trim removed 3 bases at V and 5 bases at J, leaving 7 bases unmatched. CDR3 length: 14 amino acids. The CDR3 loop is CASSSTGQGHEQYF. CDR3 bases: TGCGCCAGCAGCTCGACCGGACAGGGCCACGAGCAGTACTTC.

V gene TRBV7-9 combines with J gene TRBJ2-5, with 7 bases lining up with TRBD2. This CDR3 is 16 amino acids long. The V and J ends lost 5 bases and 2 bases, in that order; junction bases with no gene match: 11. The V gene's germline CDR1 is SEHNR and CDR2 FQNEAQ (reference sequence). The CDR3 reads CASSDRVPGLQETQYF. For the CDR3, the DNA is TGTGCCAGCAGCGACCGCGTCCCGGGACTACAAGAGACCCAGTACTTC.

This sequence joins TRBV7-9 and TRBJ2-1, with 7 bases that match TRBD2. The germline V gene has CDR1 SEHNR and CDR2 FQNEAQ (reference sequence). The ends lost 6 bases at V and 9 bases at J; junction bases unmatched: 5. This CDR3 spans 12 amino acids. CDR3 nucleotides: TGTGCCAGCAGACCCTCGGGGGGTGAGCAGTTCTTC. It codes for CASRPSGGEQFF. Combining the CDR3 with reference TRBV7-9 and TRBJ2-1 gives the whole variable domain DTGVSQNPRHKITKRGQNVTFRCDPISEHNRLYWYRQTLGQGPEFLTYFQNEAQLEKSRLLSDRFSAERPKGSFSTLEIQRTEQGDSAMYLCASRPSGGEQFFGPGTRLTVL.

The V gene is TRBV30, the J gene TRBJ1-1, with TRBD1 identical over 8 bases. The V and J ends lost 4 bases and 10 bases, in that order; junction bases with no gene match: 5. Germline V gene lookup returns CDR1 GTSNPN and CDR2 SVGIG (reference sequence). This CDR3 is built from 11 residues. The CDR3 here is CAWTSGGRAFF. The CDR3 nucleotides read TGTGCCTGGACTTCAGGGGGCCGAGCTTTCTTT.

This chain connects TRBV5-6 to TRBJ2-3, with 8 nucleotides matching TRBD1. The V segment lost 1 base and the J segment 4 bases; nucleotides outside the gene matches: 5. Germline lookup yields CDR1 SGHDT and CDR2 YYEEEE. The CDR3 is made up of 15 amino acids. In DNA form, the CDR3 reads TGTGCCAGCAGCTTGTTACAGGGGGACTCAGATACGCAGTATTTT. Protein product: CASSLLQGDSDTQYF.

V usage is TRBV5-4 and J usage is TRBJ2-5; perhaps TRBD1 as D (6 bases). The germline gives CDR1 SGHNT, CDR2 YYREEE (reference sequence). This CDR3 has 15 residues. Trimming pared 0 bases from V and 6 bases from J, leaving 15 bases between. The CDR3 DNA sequence: TGTGCCAGCAGCTTGGCCTTTTCACAGGGAAAGACCCAGTACTTC. Translating it yields CASSLAFSQGKTQYF.

The chain links TRBV15 to TRBJ2-2, with no clear D. The germline V and J ends were trimmed by 1 base and 0 bases, with 15 bases remaining between them. The CDR3 has 18 residues. Germline V gene data show CDR1 as LNHNV and CDR2 as YYDKDF (reference sequence). The CDR3 protein is CATSRGPPATSNTGELFF. The CDR3 coding sequence is TGTGCCACCAGCAGAGGGCCCCCCGCAACGTCGAACACCGGGGAGCTGTTTTTT.

Comments on this clone: This may come from a read error, since a much larger clone is one base off. The rearrangement links TRBV7-7 to TRBJ2-1, with 10 bases matching TRBD2. After removal of 6 bases from V and 0 bases from J, the junction contained 2 bases not matched to a gene. Germline CDR1 is SSHAT and CDR2 is FNYEAQ (reference sequence). CDR3 length: 15 amino acids. CDR3 DNA: TGTGCCAGCAGTGCTAGCGGGAGCTCCTACAATGAGCAGTTCTTC. It codes for CASSASGSSYNEQFF.

Remarks on this clone: This may arise from a read error, as a much more abundant clone is one base away. The chain has TRBV5-4 and TRBJ1-5; D perhaps matches TRBD1 (6 bases). CDR1 is SGHNT, CDR2 YYREEE, per germline (reference sequence). The CDR3 spans 14 residues. V was clipped by 0 bases and J by 2 bases, with 6 bases between them. The CDR3 loop is CASSLDRGNQPQHF. The CDR3 DNA reads TGTGCCAGCAGCTTGGACAGGGGCAATCAGCCCCAGCATTTT.